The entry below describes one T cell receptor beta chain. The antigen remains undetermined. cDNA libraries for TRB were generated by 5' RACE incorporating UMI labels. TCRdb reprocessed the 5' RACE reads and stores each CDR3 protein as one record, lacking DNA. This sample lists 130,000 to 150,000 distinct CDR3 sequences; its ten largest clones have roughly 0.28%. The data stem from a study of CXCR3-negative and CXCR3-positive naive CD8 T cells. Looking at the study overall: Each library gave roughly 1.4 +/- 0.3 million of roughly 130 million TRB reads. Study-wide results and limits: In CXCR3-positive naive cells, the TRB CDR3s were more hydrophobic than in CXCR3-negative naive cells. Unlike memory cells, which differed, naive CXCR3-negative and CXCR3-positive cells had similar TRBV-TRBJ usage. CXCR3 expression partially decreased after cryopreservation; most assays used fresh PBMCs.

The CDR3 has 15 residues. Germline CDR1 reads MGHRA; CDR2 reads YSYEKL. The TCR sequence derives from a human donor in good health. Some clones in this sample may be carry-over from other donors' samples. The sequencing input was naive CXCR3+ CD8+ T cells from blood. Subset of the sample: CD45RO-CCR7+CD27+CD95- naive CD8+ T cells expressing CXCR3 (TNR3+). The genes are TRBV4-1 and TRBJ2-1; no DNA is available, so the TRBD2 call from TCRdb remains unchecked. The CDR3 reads CASSQETSGGAFLFF.